Listed below are T cell receptor beta chains from one sample, sequenced in a study of T-cell memory formation after mild COVID-19. One entry per CDR3 protein results from TCRdb running MiXCR on the 5' RACE reads. The repertoire holds about 400,000 distinct CDR3 sequences, with more than 20% as singletons. Material: PBMCs or a T cell subset sorted from them (not recorded which). These receptors all stem from an adult woman who had mild COVID-19 (a few samples of this study predate the infection). Cell type and time point are not known. Both conserved end residues are part of each CDR3. The D gene is left open where the match is weak. Only some rows state a clone size, as once, few, many or a class for expanded clones.

D: -; J: TRBJ1-1; V: TRBV18; size: -; DNA: TGTGCCAGCACCACGTCGACCACTGAAGCTTTCTTT; CDR3: CASTTSTTEAFF
D: -; J: TRBJ2-3; V: TRBV7-9; size: few; DNA: TGTGCCAGCCACCCACTCCCCCGCACAGATACGCAGTATTTT; CDR3: CASHPLPRTDTQYF
D: TRBD2; J: TRBJ2-5; V: TRBV7-2; size: few; DNA: TGTGCCAGCTCCAAAGGGGCTAGCGGGAGTATAGAGACCCAGTACTTC; CDR3: CASSKGASGSIETQYF
D: -; J: TRBJ2-3; V: TRBV20-1; size: few; DNA: TGCAGTGCTGACCGTAGCGGATATAGCACAGATACGCAGTATTTT; CDR3: CSADRSGYSTDTQYF
D: -; J: TRBJ1-1; V: TRBV12-3/TRBV12-4; size: many; DNA: TGTGCCAGCAGTCCTTCGGTGAACACTGAAGCTTTCTTT; CDR3: CASSPSVNTEAFF
D: -; J: TRBJ2-7; V: TRBV12-3/TRBV12-4; size: few; DNA: TGTGCCACCTGCCGTGGGTCACAGTCACGGCAGTACTTC; CDR3: CATCRGSQSRQYF
D: -; J: TRBJ2-7; V: TRBV30; size: -; DNA: TGTGCCTGGAGAGGGAGCTACGAGCAGTACTTC; CDR3: CAWRGSYEQYF
D: -; J: TRBJ2-4; V: TRBV5-1; size: -; DNA: TGCGCCAGCAGCTTGAGCGGAATAGCCAAAAACATTCAGTACTTC; CDR3: CASSLSGIAKNIQYF
D: -; J: TRBJ1-5; V: TRBV20-1; size: -; DNA: TGCAGTGCTAGTGATGCAGGGATAGTTTGGCGGCCCCAGCATTTT; CDR3: CSASDAGIVWRPQHF
D: TRBD2; J: TRBJ2-7; V: TRBV15; size: -; DNA: TGTGCCACCAGCAACCGGGGAGGGACCTCCCATTACGAGCAGTACTTC; CDR3: CATSNRGGTSHYEQYF
D: -; J: TRBJ2-2; V: TRBV5-1; size: -; DNA: TGCGCCAGCACCCCTAGGAGCGTAGATTTCGCCGGGGAGCTGTTTTTT; CDR3: CASTPRSVDFAGELFF
D: -; J: TRBJ2-7; V: TRBV24-1; size: -; DNA: TGTGCCACCAGTGATACGCGGAAGGGCTCCTACGAGCAGTACTTC; CDR3: CATSDTRKGSYEQYF
D: TRBD1; J: TRBJ2-3; V: TRBV6-1; size: few; DNA: TGTGCCAGTTCCGGGACAGGGGTCGCAGATACGCAGTATTTT; CDR3: CASSGTGVADTQYF
D: -; J: TRBJ2-1; V: TRBV6-2/TRBV6-3; size: -; DNA: TGTGCCAGCAGTCCGGGACGGGGCAGAGATGAGCAGTTCTTC; CDR3: CASSPGRGRDEQFF
D: -; J: TRBJ2-7; V: TRBV7-2; size: once; DNA: TGTGCCAGCAGCTTAGCGCGCACTCTCCACGAGCAGTACTTC; CDR3: CASSLARTLHEQYF
D: TRBD1; J: TRBJ2-1; V: TRBV7-9; size: once; DNA: TGTGCCAGCAGCTTAGACTTCGAGACAGGGAATAATGAGCAGTTCTTC; CDR3: CASSLDFETGNNEQFF
D: TRBD2; J: TRBJ2-1; V: TRBV14; size: -; DNA: TGTGCCAGCAGCCAGTCAGCGGGAGGGTACAATGAGCAGTTCTTC; CDR3: CASSQSAGGYNEQFF
D: TRBD1; J: TRBJ1-2; V: TRBV18; size: few; DNA: TGTGCCAGCTCACCACGAGCAGGGGGATATGGCTACACCTTC; CDR3: CASSPRAGGYGYTF
D: -; J: TRBJ2-7; V: TRBV12-3/TRBV12-4; size: few; DNA: -; CDR3: CASSSSDYEQYF
D: -; J: TRBJ2-3; V: TRBV7-9; size: many; DNA: TGTGCCAGCAGCTTAGAGGGGCTTACAGATACGCAGTATTTT; CDR3: CASSLEGLTDTQYF
D: -; J: TRBJ2-2; V: TRBV6-5; size: -; DNA: TGTGCCAGCAGCAACGGCGGATACTTCGGGGAGCTGTTTTTT; CDR3: CASSNGGYFGELFF
D: TRBD2; J: TRBJ2-1; V: TRBV11-2; size: few; DNA: TGTGCCAGCAGCCCAACGCGACTAGCGGGGGCTACCTACAATGAGCAGTTCTTC; CDR3: CASSPTRLAGATYNEQFF
D: TRBD2; J: TRBJ2-1; V: TRBV7-3; size: few; DNA: TGTGCCAGCAGCTCTTCGGGCGGGGGGTCATACAATGAGCAGTTCTTC; CDR3: CASSSSGGGSYNEQFF
D: -; J: TRBJ1-5; V: TRBV5-6; size: few; DNA: TGTGCCAGCAGCTTGTCGGCAGCAATTCCGAGGCCCCAGCATTTT; CDR3: CASSLSAAIPRPQHF
D: -; J: TRBJ2-7; V: TRBV7-9; size: many; DNA: TGTGCCAGCAGCCCCTCGGGGGCCTACGAGCAGTACTTC; CDR3: CASSPSGAYEQYF
D: -; J: TRBJ2-1; V: TRBV24-1; size: -; DNA: TGTGCCACCAGTGATTTGTGGGTCAATGAGCAGTTCTTC; CDR3: CATSDLWVNEQFF
D: -; J: TRBJ1-1; V: TRBV29-1; size: -; DNA: TGCAGCGCCCGACACAAACCGGGCACTGAAGCTTTCTTT; CDR3: CSARHKPGTEAFF
D: -; J: TRBJ2-5; V: TRBV7-7; size: few; DNA: TGTGCCAGCAGCTTACTTATGGGCCAAGAGACCCAGTACTTC; CDR3: CASSLLMGQETQYF
D: -; J: TRBJ2-2; V: TRBV7-2; size: few; DNA: TGTGCCAGCAGCTTAGTGGTTCCGGGGGAGCTGTTTTTT; CDR3: CASSLVVPGELFF
D: -; J: TRBJ2-7; V: TRBV7-6; size: few; DNA: TGTGCCAGCAGCGGGGACTTCTCCTACGAGCAGTACTTC; CDR3: CASSGDFSYEQYF
D: -; J: TRBJ1-4; V: TRBV29-1; size: -; DNA: TGCAGCGTTTCCCCGGGGGCAGGGAGGGAAAAACTGTTTTTT; CDR3: CSVSPGAGREKLFF
D: -; J: TRBJ1-1; V: TRBV19; size: -; DNA: TGTGCCGGGGACGGTATGAACACTGAAGCTTTCTTT; CDR3: CAGDGMNTEAFF
D: -; J: TRBJ2-1; V: TRBV7-2; size: -; DNA: TGTGCCAGCAGCTCCCTGGGAAGCGGAGACAATGAGCAGTTCTTC; CDR3: CASSSLGSGDNEQFF
D: -; J: TRBJ2-7; V: TRBV6-6; size: -; DNA: TGTGCCAGCAGTTACTCGTCGACCACAGGGGAGCAGTACTTC; CDR3: CASSYSSTTGEQYF
D: -; J: TRBJ1-1; V: TRBV7-3; size: -; DNA: TGTGCCAGCAGCTTCGGCCCTTCTGCTGAAGCTTTCTTT; CDR3: CASSFGPSAEAFF
D: TRBD2; J: TRBJ2-1; V: TRBV10-3; size: -; DNA: TGTGCCATCGCTAGCGGGTACAATGAGCAGTTCTTC; CDR3: CAIASGYNEQFF
D: TRBD2; J: TRBJ2-7; V: TRBV6-5; size: -; DNA: TGTGCCAGCAGTTACTCGTATAGCGGGAGCTCCTACGAGCAGTACTTC; CDR3: CASSYSYSGSSYEQYF
D: TRBD1; J: TRBJ1-5; V: TRBV2; size: -; DNA: TGTGCCAGCAGTGAAAGGGACAGATATCAGCCCCAGCATTTT; CDR3: CASSERDRYQPQHF
D: -; J: TRBJ2-7; V: TRBV5-1; size: medium-sized; DNA: TGCGCCAGCAGCTTGGGCTACGAGCAGTACTTC; CDR3: CASSLGYEQYF
D: TRBD1; J: TRBJ2-5; V: TRBV7-7; size: -; DNA: TGTGCCAGCAGCCCGACAGGGGGCGGAGAGACCCAGTACTTC; CDR3: CASSPTGGGETQYF
D: TRBD2; J: TRBJ2-3; V: TRBV12-3/TRBV12-4; size: -; DNA: TGTGCCAGCAAGACCGGGACTAGCACACATACGCAGTATTTT; CDR3: CASKTGTSTHTQYF
D: -; J: TRBJ1-3; V: TRBV4-1; size: -; DNA: TGCGCCAGCAGCCAAGTTGAGGGACACCCTATAGGCTCTGGAAACACCATATATTTT; CDR3: CASSQVEGHPIGSGNTIYF
D: TRBD1; J: TRBJ2-2; V: TRBV4-1; size: many; DNA: TGCGCCAGCAGCTCGACAGGGGGCGGGAACACCGGGGAGCTGTTTTTT; CDR3: CASSSTGGGNTGELFF
D: TRBD1; J: TRBJ2-1; V: TRBV4-2; size: few; DNA: TGTGCCACCCAACAGGGGGCAATGGCCGATGAGCAGTTCTTC; CDR3: CATQQGAMADEQFF
D: TRBD2; J: TRBJ2-1; V: TRBV6-1; size: once; DNA: TGTGCCAGCAGTGAACCCCGACTAGCGGGGGCGAATGAGCAGTTCTTC; CDR3: CASSEPRLAGANEQFF
D: -; J: TRBJ2-2; V: TRBV6-5; size: few; DNA: TGTGCCAGCAGTTACTCCCGGGGTAACCGAGCGAACACCGGGGAGCTGTTTTTT; CDR3: CASSYSRGNRANTGELFF
D: -; J: TRBJ2-7; V: TRBV5-1; size: -; DNA: TGCGCCAGCAGCTTGGACGGGACGGTAGCCTACGAGCAGTACTTC; CDR3: CASSLDGTVAYEQYF
D: -; J: TRBJ2-7; V: TRBV4-2; size: few; DNA: TGTGCCTCCGGGACTTCCTACTCCTACGAGCAGTACTTC; CDR3: CASGTSYSYEQYF
D: TRBD2; J: TRBJ2-5; V: TRBV9; size: -; DNA: TGTGCCAGCAGCGCCAGCGGGAGTGGAGAGACCCAGTACTTC; CDR3: CASSASGSGETQYF
D: TRBD2; J: TRBJ2-7; V: TRBV12-3/TRBV12-4; size: few; DNA: TGTGCCAGCAGAATAGCGGGAGCCCGCGAGCAGTACTTC; CDR3: CASRIAGAREQYF
D: -; J: TRBJ2-7; V: TRBV5-1; size: few; DNA: TGCGCCAGCAGCCGCCCCCCGGAGTACGAGCAGTACTTC; CDR3: CASSRPPEYEQYF
D: -; J: TRBJ1-2; V: TRBV29-1; size: -; DNA: TGCAGCGCCGCACTTTCGGACACGCCTAACTATGGCTACACCTTC; CDR3: CSAALSDTPNYGYTF
D: -; J: TRBJ2-5; V: TRBV5-1; size: few; DNA: TGCGCCAGCAGCTCGGAGGGACTCCCGACTGTGAAGACCCAGTACTTC; CDR3: CASSSEGLPTVKTQYF
D: -; J: TRBJ2-7; V: TRBV6-5; size: few; DNA: TGTGCCAGCAGCATCCCTGGCTCCGAGCAGTACTTC; CDR3: CASSIPGSEQYF
D: -; J: TRBJ2-5; V: TRBV7-6; size: -; DNA: TGTGCCAGCAGCTCTTCAGGGGCGCAGGGGACCCAGTACTTC; CDR3: CASSSSGAQGTQYF
D: -; J: TRBJ2-1; V: TRBV7-3; size: -; DNA: TGTGCCAGCAGCCAACTTCAACCGAACCGAAACAATGAGCAGTTCTTC; CDR3: CASSQLQPNRNNEQFF
D: -; J: TRBJ2-3; V: TRBV4-3; size: few; DNA: TGCGCCAGCAGCCAAGATGTTAGCGTAGATACGCAGTATTTT; CDR3: CASSQDVSVDTQYF
D: -; J: TRBJ2-5; V: TRBV28; size: -; DNA: TGTGCCAGCAGGATCACAGGAGTCCAAGAGACCCAGTACTTC; CDR3: CASRITGVQETQYF
D: -; J: TRBJ2-5; V: TRBV6-6; size: -; DNA: TGTGCCAGCAGTTCGTCCGGCGCCCCCGATAAAGAGACCCAGTACTTC; CDR3: CASSSSGAPDKETQYF
D: TRBD2; J: TRBJ2-7; V: TRBV7-9; size: few; DNA: TGTGCCAGCAGCTTAGCCTGGACTAGCTACGAGCAGTACTTC; CDR3: CASSLAWTSYEQYF